This TCR beta chain was sequenced in a study of low-dose radiotherapy and immunotherapy resistance in tumors (dated by TCRdb to 2021 to 2024). Describing the broader study: In Cohort 1, each fraction delivered 0.5 Gy every 2 weeks, and the prescribed total PTV dose was 6.5 Gy. In Cohort 2, 1 Gy per fraction was delivered every two weeks, for a total of 13 Gy over 26 weeks. Patients were given nivolumab as a 240 mg flat dose every two weeks and ipilimumab at 1 mg/kg every six weeks, with both drugs delivered intravenously. Every two weeks, patients got intravenous cyclophosphamide at 200 mg/m2, given one day ahead of each radiation and immunotherapy administration. Aspirin 300 mg was taken orally once daily by patients for four cycles, starting on cycle 1 day 1. First-strand cDNA was synthesized using Superscript III and a set of TRAV- and TRBV-specific primers, so that both TCRalpha and TCRbeta chains were covered. Randomization of trial participants into treatment groups was not performed. Eight patients were included in the translational analysis, namely three from the first dose cohort plus the first five from the second dose cohort.

TCRdb records Illumina HiSeq 2500 as the sequencer. TCRs were amplified with Phusion for around 20 PCR cycles using a constant-region primer together with the adapter attached to the V primers. The isolated mRNA was amplified using the MessageAmp II aRNA Amplification Kit, with in vitro transcription performed for 15 to 20 hours at 37 degrees C. mRNA for TCR sequencing was isolated with the Dynabeads mRNA DIRECT Purification Kit. Indexed Illumina adapters were added in a second Phusion PCR of 20 to 30 cycles, after which AMPure XP beads were used to purify the products. In the original analysis: Custom Perl scripts pooled TCR sequences encoding the same protein, removed out-of-frame sequences and computed each clonotype's abundance. Any TCR sequence backed by just one read was left out of the analysis. Repertoire metrics included Shannon entropy, Gini index, clonality, richness, and frequency of TCRs shared between repertoires. Through fastp at Q25 and MiXCR, TCRdb rebuilt clones from the public reads, retaining in-frame beta chains. Rows are unified per CDR3 protein, each entry keeping the most common DNA and genes. The V and J calls here are based on TCRdb, not the publication. The sample table shows approximately 52,000 distinct CDR3 sequences, and roughly a third are seen once. The ten top clones hold 8.2% of the sample.

In the paper's terms, the time point label means: after trial treatment. Reading the label with the study, this specimen's treatment or condition is: LDRT plus nivolumab, ipilimumab, low-dose cyclophosphamide and aspirin (RACIN trial). Donors were enrolled in RACIN, a single-arm phase I dose-escalation trial in which nivolumab, ipilimumab, aspirin, low-dose cyclophosphamide and low-dose radiotherapy were combined. Patients were eligible if they had advanced solid tumors that were TIL-negative. Unmatched junction bases come to 10, with V trimmed by 3 bases and J by 2 bases. Reading the germline V gene (reference sequence) gives CDR1 MNHEY and CDR2 SMNVEV. Taken from cysteine to phenylalanine, the CDR3 has 16 residues. CDR3 DNA only is kept here, 48 bases in frame from base 1. This clonotype was recorded at least ten times. Its antigen target is currently unknown. The record has no base qualities; no much larger clone is one base away.

The source is a male donor with rectosigmoid adenocarcinoma. The sample in question was PBMCs, obtained after low-dose radiotherapy plus immunotherapy. This sequence uses TRBV27 and TRBJ2-7; 7 central nucleotides agree with TRBD2. The nucleotide sequence reads TGTGCCAGCAGTTTCCGCGTGACGGGAGGCCCCTACGAGCAGTACTTC. The encoded protein is CASSFRVTGGPYEQYF.